Following are 7 T cell receptor beta chains from one sample sequenced in a study of T cells in Graves' hyperthyroidism and ophthalmopathy. Amplification of TCR beta CDR3 regions used RNA as the template. Using the HTBI primer set, a first-round RT-PCR was run on the TCR CDR3. TCRdb processed the multiplex PCR reads anew with MiXCR; each CDR3 protein has one entry. This sample has roughly 400,000 distinct CDR3 sequences; over 12% occur once, and the top ten carry 25% to 30%. Material for sequencing was blood. Source of these receptors: a man aged 45-65 years with Graves' ophthalmopathy.

This CDR3 is CASSVGGERLGNTIYF. In DNA, the CDR3 is TGTGCCAGCAGCGTAGGGGGGGAAAGGCTTGGAAACACCATATATTTT. The rearrangement joins TRBV9 to TRBJ1-3, with D maybe TRBD1 (5 bases). V was cut by 0 bases and J by 3 bases, with 13 bases left in between. In germline, CDR1 is SGDLS, CDR2 YYNGEE. The CDR3 consists of 16 residues.

The chain is built from TRBV25-1 and TRBJ2-7; D is uncertain. Per germline, CDR1 MGHDK and CDR2 SYGVNS. The CDR3 is 16 residues long. V was cut by 1 base and J by 3 bases, with 16 bases left in between. CDR3 DNA sequence: TGTGCCAGCAGTGAATGGGTGAAGGGTTCTTTCTACGAGCAGTACTTC. It codes for CASSEWVKGSFYEQYF.

Only a few counts were recorded for this clonotype. This chain uses TRBV29-1 with TRBJ1-4; unclear D gene. V was trimmed by 3 bases and J by 4 bases, leaving 3 bases between them. CDR3 length: 11 amino acids. From germline, CDR1 is SQVTM and CDR2 ANQGSEA. This chain's CDR3 is CSVEGNEKLFF. The CDR3 DNA sequence: TGCAGCGTTGAGGGTAATGAAAAACTGTTTTTT.

The chain recombines TRBV6-2 or TRBV6-3 with TRBJ1-1; possibly TRBD1 for D (6 bases). The germline CDR1 and CDR2 sequences are MNHEY and SVGEGT. The CDR3 contains 13 residues. Trimming took off 8 bases at V and 8 bases at J, with 18 bases between the two ends. The CDR3 DNA is TGTGCCAGCGGCCTACAGGGATACCTGGAAGCTTTCTTT. Its protein product is CASGLQGYLEAFF.

A few counts support this clonotype. The chain uses TRBV20-1 and TRBJ2-7, with D hard to call. Between the trimmed V and J ends, which lost 3 bases and 4 bases, there was a span of 19 bases. Germline V gene data show CDR1 as DFQATT and CDR2 as SNEGSKA (reference sequence). The CDR3 is made up of 15 amino acids. CDR3 coding DNA: TGCAGTGCTAGTTCGGTTGTGGCGGTACAATACGAGCAGTACTTC. Residues: CSASSVVAVQYEQYF.

This clonotype was observed at least ten times. The V and J genes are TRBV12-3 or TRBV12-4 and TRBJ2-3; perhaps D is TRBD1 or TRBD2 (6 bases each). Between the trimmed V and J ends, which lost 6 bases and 4 bases, there was a span of 11 bases. The CDR3 runs 13 residues. The CDR3 bases are TGTGCCAGCAGAATAGGGGGGTCAGATACGCAGTATTTT. This codes for CASRIGGSDTQYF.

At least ten counts were recorded for this clonotype. The chain couples TRBV5-1 to TRBJ1-6, with 7 bases matching TRBD1. The CDR3 is 15 amino acids. Germline V CDR1 and CDR2: SGHRS, YFSETQ. V dropped 3 bases and J dropped 4; count of bases not matched to a gene: 4. The CDR3 sequence is CASSSGQRYNSPLHF. CDR3 DNA: TGCGCCAGCAGCTCGGGACAGCGTTATAATTCACCCCTCCACTTT. Combining the CDR3 with reference TRBV5-1 and TRBJ1-6 gives the whole variable domain KAGVTQTPRYLIKTRGQQVTLSCSPISGHRSVSWYQQTPGQGLQFLFEYFSETQRNKGNFPGRFSGRQFSNSRSEMNVSTLELGDSALYLCASSSGQRYNSPLHFGNGTRLTVT.